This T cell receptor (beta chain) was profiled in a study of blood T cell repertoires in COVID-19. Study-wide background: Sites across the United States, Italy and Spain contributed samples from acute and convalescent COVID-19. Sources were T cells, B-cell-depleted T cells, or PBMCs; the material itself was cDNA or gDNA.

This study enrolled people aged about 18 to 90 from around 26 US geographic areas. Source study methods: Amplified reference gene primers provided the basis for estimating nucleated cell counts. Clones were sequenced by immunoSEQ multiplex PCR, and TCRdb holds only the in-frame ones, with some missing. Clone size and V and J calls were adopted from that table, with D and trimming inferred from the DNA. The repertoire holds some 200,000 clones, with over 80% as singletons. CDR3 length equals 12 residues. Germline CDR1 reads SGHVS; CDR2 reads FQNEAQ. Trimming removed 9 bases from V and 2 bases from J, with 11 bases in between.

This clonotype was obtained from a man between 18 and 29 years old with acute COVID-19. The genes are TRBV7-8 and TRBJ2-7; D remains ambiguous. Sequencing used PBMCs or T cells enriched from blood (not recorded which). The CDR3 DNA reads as TGTGCCAGTGGGCTTCAGACCTACGAGCAGTACTTC. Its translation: CASGLQTYEQYF. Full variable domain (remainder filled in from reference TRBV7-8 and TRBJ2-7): GAGVSQSPRYKVAKRGQDVALRCDPISGHVSLFWYQQALGQGPEFLTYFQNEAQLDKSGLPSDRFFAERPEGSVSTLKIQRTQQEDSAVYLCASGLQTYEQYFGPGTRLTVT.